The 13 T cell receptor beta chains below all came from one sample that was sequenced in a study of cytomegalovirus exposure and HLA in healthy donors. Researchers ran the PCR with 60 Vbeta and 13 Jbeta primers. Clones were sequenced by immunoSEQ multiplex PCR, and TCRdb holds only the in-frame ones, with some missing. The data hold about 200,000 clones, with roughly 83% observed a single time. Sequences were obtained from PBMCs. The source is a woman aged 45-65 years in good health and CMV-seronegative.

V usage is TRBV6-5 and J usage is TRBJ1-5; no clear D gene. Germline V gives CDR1 MNHEY, CDR2 SVGAGI. Trimming cost V 6 bases and J 0 bases, with 9 bases left between them. This CDR3 is built from 14 residues. CDR3 sequence: CASSLQYSNQPQHF. In nucleotides, the CDR3 is TGTGCCAGCAGCTTACAGTATAGCAATCAGCCCCAGCATTTT.

The chain is built from TRBV6-1 and TRBJ1-4; D unclear. Trimming took off 7 bases at V and 5 bases at J, with 17 bases between the two ends. CDR3 length: 15 residues. Looked up from germline, CDR1 is MNHNS and CDR2 is SASEGT. CDR3 nucleotide sequence: TGTGCCAGCACTCCCCGTGCGGGCATAAATGAAAAACTGTTTTTT. Its protein is CASTPRAGINEKLFF.

About this clone: The sample carries other DNA sequences with the same CDR3. This chain uses TRBV5-1 with TRBJ2-2; 8 positions match TRBD1. The CDR3 sequence is 16 residues long. V lost 2 bases, J lost 2 bases, and 5 bases stayed unmatched. Germline V gene lookup returns CDR1 SGHRS and CDR2 YFSETQ. In nucleotides, the CDR3 is TGCGCCAGCAGCTTAGGGACAGGCCCAAACACCGGGGAGCTGTTTTTT. Protein product: CASSLGTGPNTGELFF.

The rearrangement uses TRBV30 and TRBJ2-3, with TRBD2 matching over 8 bases. The CDR3 runs to 13 residues. V trimming: 3 bases; J trimming: 9 bases; junction bases outside the gene matches: 8. Germline loops: CDR1 GTSNPN, CDR2 SVGIG (reference sequence). Here the CDR3 reads CAWSHSPGGTQYF. The DNA for the CDR3 is TGTGCCTGGAGCCACTCTCCGGGGGGGACGCAGTATTTT. The variable domain in full, completed from reference TRBV30 and TRBJ2-3, reads SQTIHQWPATLVQPVGSPLSLECTVEGTSNPNLYWYRQAAGRGLQLLFYSVGIGQISSEVPQNLSASRPQDRQFILSSKKLLLSDSGFYLCAWSHSPGGTQYFGPGTRLTVL.

This chain uses TRBV7-2 with TRBJ1-1; tentative D call: TRBD1 (5 bases). CDR1 is SGHTA and CDR2 is FQGNSA in the germline V gene. The CDR3 is 15 amino acids. V was cut by 1 base and J by 4 bases, with 13 bases left in between. The CDR3 loop is CASSLEGGAVTEAFF. CDR3 sequence (DNA): TGTGCCAGCAGCTTAGAGGGAGGGGCGGTCACTGAAGCTTTCTTT.

The chain couples TRBV13 to TRBJ1-3; D ambiguous. V was clipped by 1 base and J by 0 bases, with 10 bases between them. The CDR3 runs 16 residues. The V gene's germline CDR1 is PRHDT and CDR2 FYEKMQ (reference sequence). For the CDR3, the DNA is TGTGCCAGCAGCTTAGACAGCTTTAACTCTGGAAACACCATATATTTT. This encodes CASSLDSFNSGNTIYF.

The CDR3 region has the DNA TGCGCCAGCAGTGAGACAGGATATGGCTACACCTTC. It codes for CASSETGYGYTF. This rearrangement joins TRBV10-2 to TRBJ1-2; a possible D gene is TRBD1 (5 bases). V was clipped by 2 bases and J by 5 bases, with 6 bases between them. Per the germline V gene, CDR1 is WSHSY and CDR2 is SAAADI. The CDR3 is 12 amino acids.

This rearrangement joins TRBV27 to TRBJ2-7; 10 bases line up with TRBD1. The CDR3 loop spans 14 amino acids. The V gene's germline CDR1 is MNHEY and CDR2 SMNVEV (reference sequence). V was pared by 5 bases and J by 7 bases, with 8 bases of the junction left unmatched. DNA for the CDR3: TGTGCCAGCAGTCTGGGACAGGGGCCTAGGGAGCAGTACTTC. Amino acids: CASSLGQGPREQYF.

This clone was counted once. This sequence joins TRBV2 and TRBJ2-1; 10 nucleotides line up with TRBD2. Looked up from germline, CDR1 is SNHLY and CDR2 is FYNNEI. Trimming took 8 bases from V and 7 from J; bases not matched to a gene: 8. The length of the CDR3 is 14 residues. In DNA form, the CDR3 reads TGTGCCAGCTCCGTTAGCGGGGGGACGAATGAGCAGTTCTTC. Its protein product is CASSVSGGTNEQFF.

This chain uses TRBV9 with TRBJ2-3, with 11 positions matching TRBD2. The trim removed 4 bases at V and 3 bases at J, leaving 7 bases unmatched. This CDR3 contains 16 residues. Per germline, CDR1 SGDLS and CDR2 YYNGEE. CDR3 in amino acids: CASSFLAGGGTDTQYF. CDR3 nucleotide sequence: TGTGCCAGCAGCTTCCTAGCGGGGGGCGGGACAGATACGCAGTATTTT.

The chain is built from TRBV7-6 and TRBJ2-5; 8 bases align to TRBD2. The CDR3 is made up of 15 amino acids. The ends lost 1 base at V and 5 bases at J; junction bases unmatched: 6. Per germline, CDR1 SGHVS and CDR2 FNYEAQ. CDR3 region: CASSLGFGGGETQYF. The CDR3, as DNA: TGTGCCAGCAGCTTAGGTTTCGGCGGGGGGGAGACCCAGTACTTC.

The V and J genes are TRBV18 and TRBJ1-5; maybe TRBD1 (5 bases). The CDR3 has 16 residues. Trimming took off 2 bases at V and 3 bases at J, with 14 bases between the two ends. Germline V gene data show CDR1 as KGHSH and CDR2 as LQKENI. The CDR3 nucleotides read TGTGCCAGCTCACCAGGGATGGGGACTTACAATCAGCCCCAGCATTTT. Encoded protein: CASSPGMGTYNQPQHF.

The V gene is TRBV6-1, the J gene TRBJ2-5, with unresolved D. There are 13 residues in the CDR3. Between the trimmed V and J ends, which lost 2 bases and 4 bases, there was a span of 8 bases. Per the germline V gene, CDR1 is MNHNS and CDR2 is SASEGT. Here the CDR3 DNA reads TGTGCCAGCAGTGAAATTTTTAGAGAGACCCAGTACTTC. As protein: CASSEIFRETQYF.